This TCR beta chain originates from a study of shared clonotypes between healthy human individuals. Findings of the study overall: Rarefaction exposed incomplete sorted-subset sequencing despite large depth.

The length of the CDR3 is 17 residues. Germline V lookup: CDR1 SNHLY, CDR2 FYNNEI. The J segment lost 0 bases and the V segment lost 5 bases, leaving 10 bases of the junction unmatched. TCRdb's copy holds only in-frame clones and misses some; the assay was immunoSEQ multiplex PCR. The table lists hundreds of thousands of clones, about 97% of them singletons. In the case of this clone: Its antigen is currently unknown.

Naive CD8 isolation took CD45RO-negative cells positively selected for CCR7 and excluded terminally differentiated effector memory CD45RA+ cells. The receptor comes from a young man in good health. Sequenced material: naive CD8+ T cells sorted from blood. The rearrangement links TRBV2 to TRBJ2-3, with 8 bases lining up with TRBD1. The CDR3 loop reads CASSSFGQGPSTDTQYF. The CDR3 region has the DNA TGTGCCAGCAGTTCCTTTGGACAGGGACCTAGCACAGATACGCAGTATTTT.